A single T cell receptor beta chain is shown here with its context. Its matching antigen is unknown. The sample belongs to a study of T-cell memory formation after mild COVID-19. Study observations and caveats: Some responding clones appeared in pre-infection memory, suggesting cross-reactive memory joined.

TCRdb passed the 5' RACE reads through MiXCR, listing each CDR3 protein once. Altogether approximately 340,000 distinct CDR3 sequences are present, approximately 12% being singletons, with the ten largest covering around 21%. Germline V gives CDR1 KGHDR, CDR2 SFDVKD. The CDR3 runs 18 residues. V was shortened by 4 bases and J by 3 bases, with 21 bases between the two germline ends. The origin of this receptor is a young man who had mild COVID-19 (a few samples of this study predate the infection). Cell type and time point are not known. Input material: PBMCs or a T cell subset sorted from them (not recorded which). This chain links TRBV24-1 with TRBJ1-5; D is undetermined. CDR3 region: CATSDTRGRRAYNQPQHF. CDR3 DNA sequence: TGTGCCACCAGTGACACCCGAGGGCGACGGGCCTACAATCAGCCCCAGCATTTT.